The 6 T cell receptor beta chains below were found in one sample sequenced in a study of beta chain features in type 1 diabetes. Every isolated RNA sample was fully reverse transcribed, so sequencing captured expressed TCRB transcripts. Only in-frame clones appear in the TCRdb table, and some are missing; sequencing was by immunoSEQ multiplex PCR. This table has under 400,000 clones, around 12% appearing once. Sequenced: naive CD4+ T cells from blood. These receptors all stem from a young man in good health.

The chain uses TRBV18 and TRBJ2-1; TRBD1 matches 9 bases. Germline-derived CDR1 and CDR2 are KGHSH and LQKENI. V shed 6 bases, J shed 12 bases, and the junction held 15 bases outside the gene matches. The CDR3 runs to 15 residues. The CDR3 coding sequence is TGTGCCAGCTCCCCGCCGGGACAGGGCCAAGTGGGGCAGTTCTTC. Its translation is CASSPPGQGQVGQFF.

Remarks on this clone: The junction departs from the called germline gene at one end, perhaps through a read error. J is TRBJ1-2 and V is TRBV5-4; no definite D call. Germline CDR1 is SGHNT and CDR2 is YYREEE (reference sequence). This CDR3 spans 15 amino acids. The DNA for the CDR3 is TGCGCCAGCAGCCAAGAAGGAGGGAGCCGCTATGGCTACACCTTC. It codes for CASSQEGGSRYGYTF.

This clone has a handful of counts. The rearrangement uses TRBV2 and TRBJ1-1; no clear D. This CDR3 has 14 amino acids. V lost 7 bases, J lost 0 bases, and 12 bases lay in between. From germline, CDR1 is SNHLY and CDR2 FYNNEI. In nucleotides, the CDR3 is TGTGCCAGCACCCGGGGAGATATGAACACTGAAGCTTTCTTT. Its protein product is CASTRGDMNTEAFF.

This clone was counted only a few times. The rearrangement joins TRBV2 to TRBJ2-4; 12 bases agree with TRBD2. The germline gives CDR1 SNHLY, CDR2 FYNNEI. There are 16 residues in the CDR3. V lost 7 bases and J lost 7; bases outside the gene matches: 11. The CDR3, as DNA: TGTGCCAGCACCCTAAGACTAGCGGGGGTGATCAACATTCAGTACTTC. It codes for CASTLRLAGVINIQYF.

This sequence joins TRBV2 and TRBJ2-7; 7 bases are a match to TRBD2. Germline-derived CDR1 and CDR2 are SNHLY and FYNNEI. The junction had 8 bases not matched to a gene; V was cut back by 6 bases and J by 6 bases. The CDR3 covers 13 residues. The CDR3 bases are TGTGCCAGCAGGAGGGAGGGGCACGGCGAGCAGTACTTC. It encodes CASRREGHGEQYF.

The CDR3: CASSELTTGNTIYF. The CDR3 bases are TGTGCCAGCAGTGAATTAACAACTGGAAACACCATATATTTT. The V call is TRBV25-1, the J call TRBJ1-3; no reliable D call. V was pared by 1 base and J by 2 bases, with 6 bases between. The CDR3 has 14 residues. CDR1 MGHDK and CDR2 SYGVNS come from the germline V gene.